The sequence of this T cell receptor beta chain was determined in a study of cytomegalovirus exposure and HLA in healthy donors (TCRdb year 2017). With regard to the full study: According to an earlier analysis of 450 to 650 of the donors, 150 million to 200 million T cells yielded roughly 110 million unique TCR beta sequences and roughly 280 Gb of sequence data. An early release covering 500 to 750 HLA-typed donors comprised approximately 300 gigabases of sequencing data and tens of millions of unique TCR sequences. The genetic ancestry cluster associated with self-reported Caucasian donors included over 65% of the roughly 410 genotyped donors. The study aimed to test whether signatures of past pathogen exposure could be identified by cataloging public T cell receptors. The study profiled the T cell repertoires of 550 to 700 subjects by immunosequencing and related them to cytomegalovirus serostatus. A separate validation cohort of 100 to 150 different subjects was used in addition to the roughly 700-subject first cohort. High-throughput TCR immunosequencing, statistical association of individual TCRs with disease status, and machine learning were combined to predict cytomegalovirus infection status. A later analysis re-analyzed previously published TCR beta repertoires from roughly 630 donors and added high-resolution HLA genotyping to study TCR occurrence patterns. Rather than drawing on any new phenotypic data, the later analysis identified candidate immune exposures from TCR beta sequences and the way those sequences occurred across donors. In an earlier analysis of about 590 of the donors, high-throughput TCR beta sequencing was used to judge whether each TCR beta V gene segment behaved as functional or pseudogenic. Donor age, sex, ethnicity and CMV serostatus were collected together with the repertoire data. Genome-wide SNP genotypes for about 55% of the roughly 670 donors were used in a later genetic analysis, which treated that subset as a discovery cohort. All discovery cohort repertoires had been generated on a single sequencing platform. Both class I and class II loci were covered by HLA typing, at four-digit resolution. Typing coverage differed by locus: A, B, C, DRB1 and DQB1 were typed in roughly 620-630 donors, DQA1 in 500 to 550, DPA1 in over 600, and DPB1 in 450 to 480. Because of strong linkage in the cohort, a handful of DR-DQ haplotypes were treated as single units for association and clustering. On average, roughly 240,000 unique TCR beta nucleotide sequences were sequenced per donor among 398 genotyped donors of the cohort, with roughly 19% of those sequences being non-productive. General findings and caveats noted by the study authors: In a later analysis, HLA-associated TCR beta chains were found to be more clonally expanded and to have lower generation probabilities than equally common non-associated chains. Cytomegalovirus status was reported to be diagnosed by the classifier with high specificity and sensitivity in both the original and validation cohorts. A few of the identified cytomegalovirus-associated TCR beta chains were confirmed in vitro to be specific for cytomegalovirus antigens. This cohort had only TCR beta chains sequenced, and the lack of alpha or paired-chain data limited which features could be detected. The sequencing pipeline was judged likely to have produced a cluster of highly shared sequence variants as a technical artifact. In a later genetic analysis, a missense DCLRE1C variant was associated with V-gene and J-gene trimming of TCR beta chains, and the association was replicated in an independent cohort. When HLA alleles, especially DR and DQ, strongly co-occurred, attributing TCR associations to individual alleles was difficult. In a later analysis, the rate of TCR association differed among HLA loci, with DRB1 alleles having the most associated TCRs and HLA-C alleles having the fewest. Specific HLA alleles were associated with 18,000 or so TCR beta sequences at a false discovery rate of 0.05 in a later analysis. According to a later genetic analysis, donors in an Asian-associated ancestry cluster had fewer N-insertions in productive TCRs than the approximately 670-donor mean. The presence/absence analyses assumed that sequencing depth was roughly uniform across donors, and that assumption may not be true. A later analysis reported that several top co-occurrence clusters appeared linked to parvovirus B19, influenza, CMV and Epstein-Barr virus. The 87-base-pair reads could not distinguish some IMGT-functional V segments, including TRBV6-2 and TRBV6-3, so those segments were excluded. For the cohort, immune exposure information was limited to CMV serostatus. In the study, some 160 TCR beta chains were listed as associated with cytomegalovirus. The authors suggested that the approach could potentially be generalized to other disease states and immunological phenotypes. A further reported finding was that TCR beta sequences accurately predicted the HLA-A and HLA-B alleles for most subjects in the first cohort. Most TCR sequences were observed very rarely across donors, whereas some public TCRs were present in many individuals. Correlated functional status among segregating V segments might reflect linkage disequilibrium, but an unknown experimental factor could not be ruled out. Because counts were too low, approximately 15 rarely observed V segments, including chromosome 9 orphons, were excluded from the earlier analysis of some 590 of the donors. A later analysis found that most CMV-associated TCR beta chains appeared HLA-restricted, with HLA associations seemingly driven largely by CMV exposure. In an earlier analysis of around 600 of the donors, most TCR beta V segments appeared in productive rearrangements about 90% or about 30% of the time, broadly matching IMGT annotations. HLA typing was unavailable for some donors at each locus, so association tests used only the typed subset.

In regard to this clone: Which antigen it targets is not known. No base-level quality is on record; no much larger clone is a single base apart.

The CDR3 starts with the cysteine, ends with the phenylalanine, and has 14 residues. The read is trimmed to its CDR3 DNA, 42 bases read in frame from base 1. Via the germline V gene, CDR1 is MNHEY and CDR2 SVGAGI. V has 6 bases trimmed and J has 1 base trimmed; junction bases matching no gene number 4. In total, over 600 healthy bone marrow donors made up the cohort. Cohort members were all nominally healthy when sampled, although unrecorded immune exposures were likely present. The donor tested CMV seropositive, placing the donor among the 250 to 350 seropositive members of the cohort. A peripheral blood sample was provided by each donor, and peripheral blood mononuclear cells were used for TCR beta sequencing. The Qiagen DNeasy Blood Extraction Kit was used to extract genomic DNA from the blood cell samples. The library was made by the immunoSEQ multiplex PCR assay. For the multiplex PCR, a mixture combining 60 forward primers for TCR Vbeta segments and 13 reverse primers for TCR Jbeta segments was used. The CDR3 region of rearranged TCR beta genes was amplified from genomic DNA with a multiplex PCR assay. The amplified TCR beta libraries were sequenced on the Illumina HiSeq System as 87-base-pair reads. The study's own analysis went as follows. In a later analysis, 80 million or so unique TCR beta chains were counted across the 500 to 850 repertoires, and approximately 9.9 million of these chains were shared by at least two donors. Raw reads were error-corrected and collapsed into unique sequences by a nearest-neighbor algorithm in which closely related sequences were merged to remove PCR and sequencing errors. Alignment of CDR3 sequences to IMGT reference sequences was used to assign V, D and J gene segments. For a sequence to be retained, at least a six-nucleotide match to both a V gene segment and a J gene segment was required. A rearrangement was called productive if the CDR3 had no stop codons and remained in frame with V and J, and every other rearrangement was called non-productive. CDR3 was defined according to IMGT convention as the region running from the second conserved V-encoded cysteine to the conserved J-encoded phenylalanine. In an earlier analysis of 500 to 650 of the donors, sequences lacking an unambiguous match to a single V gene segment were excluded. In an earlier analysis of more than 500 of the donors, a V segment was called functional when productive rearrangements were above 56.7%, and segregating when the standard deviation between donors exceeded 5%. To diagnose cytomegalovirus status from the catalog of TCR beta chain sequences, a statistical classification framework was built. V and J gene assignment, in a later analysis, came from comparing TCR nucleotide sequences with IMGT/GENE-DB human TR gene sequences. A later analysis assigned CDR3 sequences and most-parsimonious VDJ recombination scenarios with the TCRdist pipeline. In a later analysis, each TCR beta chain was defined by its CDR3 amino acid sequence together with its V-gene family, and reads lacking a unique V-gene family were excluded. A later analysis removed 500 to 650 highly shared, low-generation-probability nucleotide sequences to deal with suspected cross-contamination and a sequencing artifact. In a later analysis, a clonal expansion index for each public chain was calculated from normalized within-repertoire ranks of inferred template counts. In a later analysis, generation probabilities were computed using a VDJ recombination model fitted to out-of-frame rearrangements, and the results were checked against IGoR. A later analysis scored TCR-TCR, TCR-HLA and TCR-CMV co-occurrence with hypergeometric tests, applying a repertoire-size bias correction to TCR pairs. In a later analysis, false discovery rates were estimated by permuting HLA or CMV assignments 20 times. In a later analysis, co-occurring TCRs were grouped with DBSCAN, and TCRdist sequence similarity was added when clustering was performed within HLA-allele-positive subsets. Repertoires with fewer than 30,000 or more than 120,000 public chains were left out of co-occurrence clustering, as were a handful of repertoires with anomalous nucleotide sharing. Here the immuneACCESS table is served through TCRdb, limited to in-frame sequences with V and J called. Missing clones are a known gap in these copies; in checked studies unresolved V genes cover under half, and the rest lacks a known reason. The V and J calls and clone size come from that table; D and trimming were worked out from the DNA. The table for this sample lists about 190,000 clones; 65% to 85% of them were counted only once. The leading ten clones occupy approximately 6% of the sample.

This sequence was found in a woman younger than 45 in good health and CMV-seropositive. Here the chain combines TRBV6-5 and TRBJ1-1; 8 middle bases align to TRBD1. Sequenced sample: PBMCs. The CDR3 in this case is CASSRGTGNTEAFF. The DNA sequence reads TGTGCCAGCAGCCGCGGGACAGGGAACACTGAAGCTTTCTTT.